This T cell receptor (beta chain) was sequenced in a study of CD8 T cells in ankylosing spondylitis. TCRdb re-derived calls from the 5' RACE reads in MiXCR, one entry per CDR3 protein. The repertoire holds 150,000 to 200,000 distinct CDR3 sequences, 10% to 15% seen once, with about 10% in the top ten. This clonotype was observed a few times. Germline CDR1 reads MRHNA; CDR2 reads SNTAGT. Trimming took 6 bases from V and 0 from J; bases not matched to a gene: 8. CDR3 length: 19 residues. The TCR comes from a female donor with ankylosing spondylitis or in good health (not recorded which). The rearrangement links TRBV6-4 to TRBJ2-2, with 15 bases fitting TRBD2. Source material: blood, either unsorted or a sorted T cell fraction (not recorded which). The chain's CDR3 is CASRTGLAGGKTNTGELFF. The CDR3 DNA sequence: TGTGCCAGCAGAACGGGACTAGCGGGAGGCAAGACGAACACCGGGGAGCTGTTTTTT.